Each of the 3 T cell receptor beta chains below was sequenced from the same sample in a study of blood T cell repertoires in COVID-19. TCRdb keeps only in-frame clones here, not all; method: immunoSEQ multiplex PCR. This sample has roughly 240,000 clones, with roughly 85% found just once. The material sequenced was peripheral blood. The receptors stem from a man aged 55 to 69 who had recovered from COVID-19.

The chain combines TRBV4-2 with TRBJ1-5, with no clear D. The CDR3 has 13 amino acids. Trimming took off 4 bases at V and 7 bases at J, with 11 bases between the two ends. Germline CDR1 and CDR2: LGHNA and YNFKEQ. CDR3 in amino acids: CASSLGEAQPQHF. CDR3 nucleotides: TGTGCCAGCAGCCTCGGGGAAGCCCAGCCCCAGCATTTT.

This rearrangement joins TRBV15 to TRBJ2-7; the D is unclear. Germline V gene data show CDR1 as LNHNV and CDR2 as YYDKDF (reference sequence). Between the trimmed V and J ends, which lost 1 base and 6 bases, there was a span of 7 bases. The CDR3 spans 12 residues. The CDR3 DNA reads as TGTGCCACCAGCAGAGGAGTATCCGAGCAGTACTTC. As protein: CATSRGVSEQYF.

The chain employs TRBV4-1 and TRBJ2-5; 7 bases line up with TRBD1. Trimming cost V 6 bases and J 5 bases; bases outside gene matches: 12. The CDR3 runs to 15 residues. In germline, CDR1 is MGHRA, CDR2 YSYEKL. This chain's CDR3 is CASRDRVKGSETQYF. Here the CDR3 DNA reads TGCGCCAGCAGAGACAGGGTAAAGGGTTCGGAGACCCAGTACTTC.